The 4 T cell receptor beta chains below come from one sample, sequenced in a study of cytomegalovirus exposure and HLA in healthy donors. Primers: 60 Vbeta forward and 13 Jbeta reverse. Sequenced by immunoSEQ multiplex PCR; TCRdb stores in-frame clones only, minus some. The table shows 140,000 to 150,000 clones, with around four fifths occurring only once. Sequencing was carried out using PBMCs. Source of these receptors: a male donor in good health and CMV-seronegative.

This chain uses TRBV19 with TRBJ2-2; no definite D call. Trimming removed 4 bases from V and 5 bases from J, with 8 bases in between. The CDR3 is 13 amino acids. Per germline, CDR1 LNHDA and CDR2 SQIVND (reference sequence). The CDR3 sequence: CASSTFSTGELFF. CDR3 DNA: TGTGCCAGTAGTACCTTCAGTACCGGGGAGCTGTTTTTT.

The V call is TRBV7-8, the J call TRBJ2-2; TRBD2 agrees at 7 bases. The germline gives CDR1 SGHVS, CDR2 FQNEAQ. Trimming removed 2 bases from V and 4 bases from J; junction bases left unmatched: 7. There are 16 residues in the CDR3. The DNA for the CDR3 is TGTGCCAGCAGCTTAAGGCGGGAGAGTCTCACCGGGGAGCTGTTTTTT. It is translated as CASSLRRESLTGELFF.

The chain has TRBV19 and TRBJ1-6; D is undetermined. Germline loops: CDR1 LNHDA, CDR2 SQIVND (reference sequence). The V gene lost 4 bases and the J gene lost 7 bases, with 11 bases spanning the gap. CDR3 size: 14 residues. As DNA, the CDR3 is TGTGCCAGTAGTACCTCGGAGATAAATTCACCCCTCCACTTT. It encodes CASSTSEINSPLHF.

The chain recombines TRBV7-2 with TRBJ2-5, with a possible D match to TRBD1 (5 bases). The CDR3 runs 16 residues. V lost 4 bases to trimming and J lost 5 bases, with 20 bases between them. The germline V gene encodes CDR1 SGHTA and CDR2 FQGNSA. CDR3 sequence (DNA): TGTGCCAGCAGCTACTTCAATATAGACAGACGGGAGACCCAGTACTTC. It encodes CASSYFNIDRRETQYF.